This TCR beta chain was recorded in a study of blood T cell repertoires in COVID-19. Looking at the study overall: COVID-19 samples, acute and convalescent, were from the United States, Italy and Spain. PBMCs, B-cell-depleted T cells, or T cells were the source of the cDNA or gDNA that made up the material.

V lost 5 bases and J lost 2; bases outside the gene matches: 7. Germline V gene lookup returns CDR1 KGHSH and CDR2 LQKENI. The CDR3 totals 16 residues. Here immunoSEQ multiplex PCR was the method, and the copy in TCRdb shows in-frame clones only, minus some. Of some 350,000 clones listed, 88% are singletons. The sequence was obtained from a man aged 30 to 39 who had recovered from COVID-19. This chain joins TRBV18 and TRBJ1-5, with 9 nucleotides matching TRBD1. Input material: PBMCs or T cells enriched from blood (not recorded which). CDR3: CASSGPTGGGNQPQHF. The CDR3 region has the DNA TGTGCCAGCTCAGGCCCTACAGGGGGCGGCAATCAGCCCCAGCATTTT.